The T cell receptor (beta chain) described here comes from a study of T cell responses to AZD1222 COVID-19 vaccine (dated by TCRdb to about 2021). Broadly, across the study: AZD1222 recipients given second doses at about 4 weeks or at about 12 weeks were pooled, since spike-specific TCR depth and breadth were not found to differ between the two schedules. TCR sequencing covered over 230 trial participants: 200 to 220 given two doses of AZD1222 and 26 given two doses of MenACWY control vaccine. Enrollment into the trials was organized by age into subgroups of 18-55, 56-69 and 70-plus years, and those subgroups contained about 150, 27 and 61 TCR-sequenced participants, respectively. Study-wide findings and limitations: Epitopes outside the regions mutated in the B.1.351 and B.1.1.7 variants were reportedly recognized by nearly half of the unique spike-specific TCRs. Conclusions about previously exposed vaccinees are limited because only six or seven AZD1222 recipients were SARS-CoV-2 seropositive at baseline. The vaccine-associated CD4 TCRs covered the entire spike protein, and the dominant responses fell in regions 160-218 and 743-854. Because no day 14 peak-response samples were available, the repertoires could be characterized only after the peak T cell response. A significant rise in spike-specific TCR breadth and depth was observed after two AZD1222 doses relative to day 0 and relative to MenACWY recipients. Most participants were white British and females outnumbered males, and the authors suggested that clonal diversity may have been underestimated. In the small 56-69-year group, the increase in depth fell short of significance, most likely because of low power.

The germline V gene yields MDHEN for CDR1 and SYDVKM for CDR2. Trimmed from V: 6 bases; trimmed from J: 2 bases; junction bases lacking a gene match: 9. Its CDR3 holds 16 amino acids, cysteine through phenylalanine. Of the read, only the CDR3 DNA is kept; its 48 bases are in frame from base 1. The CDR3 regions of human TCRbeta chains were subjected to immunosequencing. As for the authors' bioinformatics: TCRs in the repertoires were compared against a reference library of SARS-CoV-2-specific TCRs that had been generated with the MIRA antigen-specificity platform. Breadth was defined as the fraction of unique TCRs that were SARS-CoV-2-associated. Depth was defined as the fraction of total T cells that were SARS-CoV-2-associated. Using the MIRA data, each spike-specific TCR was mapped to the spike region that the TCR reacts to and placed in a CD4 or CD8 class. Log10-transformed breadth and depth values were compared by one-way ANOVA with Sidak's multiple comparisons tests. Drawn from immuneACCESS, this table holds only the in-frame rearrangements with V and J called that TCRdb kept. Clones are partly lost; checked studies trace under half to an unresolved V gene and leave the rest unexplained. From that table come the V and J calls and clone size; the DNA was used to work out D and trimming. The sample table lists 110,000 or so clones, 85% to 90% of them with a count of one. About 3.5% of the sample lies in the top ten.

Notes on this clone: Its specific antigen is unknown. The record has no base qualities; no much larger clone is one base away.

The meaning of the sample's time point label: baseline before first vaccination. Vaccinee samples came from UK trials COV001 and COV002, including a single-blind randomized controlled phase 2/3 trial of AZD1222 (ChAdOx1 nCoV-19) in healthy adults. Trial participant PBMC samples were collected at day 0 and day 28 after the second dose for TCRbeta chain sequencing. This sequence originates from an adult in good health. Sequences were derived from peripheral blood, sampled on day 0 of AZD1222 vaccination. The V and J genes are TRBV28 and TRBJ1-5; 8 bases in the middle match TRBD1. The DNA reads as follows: TGTGCCAGCAGCGGGTACAGGGGGATTGGCAATCAGCCCCAGCATTTT. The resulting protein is CASSGYRGIGNQPQHF.